The 2 T cell receptor beta chains given below trace back to one sample, sequenced in a study of cytomegalovirus exposure and HLA in healthy donors. The PCR made use of 60 Vbeta and 13 Jbeta primers. The assay was immunoSEQ multiplex PCR, and TCRdb's table has in-frame clones only and misses some. The profile shows about 110,000 clones, approximately 84% of them singletons. Material: PBMCs. The receptors shown here come from a man aged 35-49 years in good health and CMV-seronegative.

The genes are TRBV5-4 and TRBJ1-6; TRBD1 aligns across 9 bases. Germline loops: CDR1 SGHNT, CDR2 YYREEE (reference sequence). After removal of 2 bases from V and 7 bases from J, the junction contained 4 bases not matched to a gene. The CDR3 is made up of 15 amino acids. CDR3 residues: CASSFDRGSNSPLHF. The CDR3, as DNA: TGTGCCAGCAGCTTTGACAGGGGGAGCAATTCACCCCTCCACTTT.

The rearrangement joins TRBV28 to TRBJ1-4; no firm D call. Germline V gene data show CDR1 as MDHEN and CDR2 as SYDVKM. The CDR3 consists of 15 residues. Trimming removed 6 bases at V and 0 bases at J, with 11 bases between. CDR3 residues: CASSFAGATNEKLFF. CDR3 DNA: TGTGCCAGCAGCTTTGCGGGTGCAACTAATGAAAAACTGTTTTTT.